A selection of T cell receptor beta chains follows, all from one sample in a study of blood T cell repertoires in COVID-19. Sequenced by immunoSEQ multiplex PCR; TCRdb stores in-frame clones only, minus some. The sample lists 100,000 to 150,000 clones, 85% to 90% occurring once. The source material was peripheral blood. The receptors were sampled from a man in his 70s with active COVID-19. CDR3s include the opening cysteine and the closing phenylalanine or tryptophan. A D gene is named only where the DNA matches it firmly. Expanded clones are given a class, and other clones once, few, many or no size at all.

TGTGCCAGCAGAGGGCCGAGGAGCGGTGAAAAACTGTTTTTT	CASRGPRSGEKLFF	NA	TRBJ1-4	NA	TRBV2
TGTGCCAGCAGTTTGACAGGCGCAACTAATGAAAAACTGTTTTTT	CASSLTGATNEKLFF	NA	TRBJ1-4	once	TRBV9
TGTGCCAGCAGCCTATTATTTCTAGCGGGAGGGACAGATACGCAGTATTTT	CASSLLFLAGGTDTQYF	TRBD2	TRBJ2-3	NA	TRBV7-2
TGTGCCAGCAGCTTAACAGCGGGCATGACCTACAATGAGCAGTTCTTC	CASSLTAGMTYNEQFF	NA	TRBJ2-1	NA	TRBV7-3
TGTGCCAGCAGCAAAGGACCGGGAACCCTTGCCCATAATTCACCCCTCCACTTT	CASSKGPGTLAHNSPLHF	NA	TRBJ1-6	once	TRBV21-1
TGCAGCGTTGAACTCGGGGGGGCCCTGGGCACAGATACGCAGTATTTT	CSVELGGALGTDTQYF	TRBD2	TRBJ2-3	NA	TRBV29-1
TGTGCCAGCAGCCGTAGGGGCTATATTCCCCCTGAAGCTTTCTTT	CASSRRGYIPPEAFF	NA	TRBJ1-1	NA	TRBV7-9
TGTACCAGCAGCCAAGAAGTGACGGGAGAGACCCAGTACTTC	CTSSQEVTGETQYF	NA	TRBJ2-5	NA	TRBV4-2
TGTGCCAGCAGCTCGACCGGAGTAGCGGGAGCCTACGAGCAGTACTTC	CASSSTGVAGAYEQYF	TRBD2	TRBJ2-7	NA	TRBV5-4
TGTGCCAGCAGTCAGCTCGGACAGGGGGCGGAGTATAGCAATCAGCCCCAGCATTTT	CASSQLGQGAEYSNQPQHF	TRBD1	TRBJ1-5	once	TRBV6-6
TGTGCCAGCAGCCAAGTCGGCACTAACAATGAGCAGTTCTTC	CASSQVGTNNEQFF	NA	TRBJ2-1	NA	TRBV3-1/TRBV3-2
TGTGCCAGCAAACCTAGCGGGAGCGGGATCACCGGGGAGCTGTTTTTT	CASKPSGSGITGELFF	TRBD2	TRBJ2-2	NA	TRBV3-1/TRBV3-2
TGTGCCAGCAAGACTAGCGGGAGGATAGACGAGCAGTACTTC	CASKTSGRIDEQYF	TRBD2	TRBJ2-7	NA	TRBV27
TGTGCCAGCAGGCAGACAGGGCTTGCCTACGAGCAGTACTTC	CASRQTGLAYEQYF	TRBD1	TRBJ2-7	NA	TRBV2
TGTGCCAGCAGCTATAGACTAGCGGGAGGAACCGGGGAGCTGTTTTTT	CASSYRLAGGTGELFF	TRBD2	TRBJ2-2	once	TRBV5-4
TGTGCCAGCAACAGGGGAGACACCGGGGAGCTGTTTTTT	CASNRGDTGELFF	TRBD1	TRBJ2-2	NA	TRBV6-5
TGTGCCAGCAGCCCAACAGTAATCGAGACCCAGTACTTC	CASSPTVIETQYF	NA	TRBJ2-5	NA	TRBV28
TGTGCCAGCAGCCCAGGACTAGCTAGTACAGATACGCAGTATTTT	CASSPGLASTDTQYF	TRBD2	TRBJ2-3	NA	TRBV6-2/TRBV6-3
TGTGCCAGCAGCGCCCAGACAGGGGGGAATGAGCAGTTCTTC	CASSAQTGGNEQFF	TRBD1	TRBJ2-1	NA	TRBV7-3
TGTGCCACCAGCAGAGATTCCCAGCGGGGGGCCTACGAGCAGTACTTC	CATSRDSQRGAYEQYF	TRBD2	TRBJ2-7	NA	TRBV15